The subject of this entry is one TCR beta chain. The data originate from a study of cytomegalovirus exposure and HLA in healthy donors. V was cut by 6 bases and J by 4 bases, with 9 bases left in between. Germline-derived CDR1 and CDR2 are MNHEY and SMNVEV (reference sequence). The CDR3 sequence is 12 residues long. Assay used: immunoSEQ multiplex PCR; TCRdb lists only in-frame clones, some missing. This table holds more than 300,000 clones, more than 80% found once. The sequenced material came from PBMCs. The TCR sequence derives from a woman aged 18-29 years in good health and CMV-seronegative. The V gene is TRBV27, the J gene TRBJ2-5, with D possibly being TRBD1 (7 bases). DNA of the CDR3: TGTGCCAGCAGGCGGGACAGAGAGACCCAGTACTTC. Its protein is CASRRDRETQYF.